The 21 T cell receptor beta chains listed next were all sequenced from one sample in a study of blood T cell repertoires in COVID-19. Clones were sequenced by immunoSEQ multiplex PCR, and TCRdb holds only the in-frame ones, with some missing. Of over 200,000 clones listed, approximately 92% were seen once; the top ten hold roughly 2.7%. Input material: peripheral blood. These receptor sequences come from a person aged 18 to 29 with COVID-19, enrolled during active disease.

V gene TRBV27 combines with J gene TRBJ2-3, with D maybe TRBD2 (7 bases). CDR3 length: 14 residues. V was shortened by 2 bases and J by 4 bases, with 10 bases between the two germline ends. Germline CDR1 and CDR2: MNHEY and SMNVEV (reference sequence). CDR3 residues: CASSLAGAADTQYF. The CDR3 bases are TGTGCCAGCAGTTTAGCGGGGGCGGCAGATACGCAGTATTTT.

The sample holds one count of this clone. This rearrangement joins TRBV19 to TRBJ1-1; a weak D match, TRBD1 (6 bases). CDR3 length: 15 amino acids. The germline gives CDR1 LNHDA, CDR2 SQIVND (reference sequence). V lost 7 bases and J lost 1, with 16 bases in between. The DNA of the CDR3 is TGTGCCAGTACCATCAACGGGGGGCGGAACACTGAAGCTTTCTTT. This encodes CASTINGGRNTEAFF.

The rearrangement uses TRBV24-1 and TRBJ2-1, with D unresolved. With 4 bases removed from V and 2 bases from J, the gap between germline ends came to 11 bases. The CDR3 sequence is 15 residues long. CDR1 and CDR2 (germline): KGHDR, SFDVKD. Here the CDR3 reads CATSEEKAAYNEQFF. In nucleotides, the CDR3 is TGTGCCACCAGTGAAGAAAAAGCCGCCTACAATGAGCAGTTCTTC.

The V and J genes are TRBV11-3 and TRBJ2-2; the match to TRBD1 covers 8 bases. The CDR3 spans 15 residues. V was clipped by 6 bases and J by 5 bases; unmatched bases: 8. From germline, CDR1 is SGHNT and CDR2 YENEEA. CDR3 residues: CASSYSGGATGELFF. CDR3 DNA: TGTGCCAGCAGTTATTCAGGGGGCGCAACCGGGGAGCTGTTTTTT. Combining the CDR3 with reference TRBV11-3 and TRBJ2-2 gives the whole variable domain EAGVVQSPRYKIIEKKQPVAFWCNPISGHNTLYWYLQNLGQGPELLIRYENEEAVDDSQLPKDRFSAERLKGVDSTLKIQPAELGDSAVYLCASSYSGGATGELFFGEGSRLTVL.

This clone was seen a single time. This chain links TRBV4-1 with TRBJ1-4; D perhaps matches TRBD1 (5 bases). Trimming removed 1 base at V and 10 bases at J, with 7 bases between. Germline V gene data show CDR1 as MGHRA and CDR2 as YSYEKL. The CDR3 contains 12 residues. CDR3 residues: CASSQVRAKLFF. CDR3 DNA: TGCGCCAGCAGCCAAGTCAGGGCAAAACTGTTTTTT.

In its sample, this clone was seen once. J is TRBJ1-6 and V is TRBV30, with TRBD1 identical over 7 bases. The CDR3 spans 16 residues. V lost 0 bases and J lost 0; bases outside the gene matches: 2. From germline, CDR1 is GTSNPN and CDR2 SVGIG (reference sequence). The CDR3 DNA follows: TGTGCCTGGAGTGTACAGGGGTTCTCCTATAATTCACCCCTCCACTTT. As protein: CAWSVQGFSYNSPLHF.

The chain uses TRBV24-1 and TRBJ2-1, with 9 bases matching TRBD1. CDR3 size: 18 residues. Germline CDR1 reads KGHDR; CDR2 reads SFDVKD. Germline trimming cut 0 bases from V and 6 bases from J; bases unmatched to any gene: 11. The CDR3 sequence is CATSDLLFGTGSINEQFF. CDR3 coding DNA: TGTGCCACCAGTGATTTGCTCTTTGGGACAGGGTCTATCAATGAGCAGTTCTTC.

This chain uses TRBV29-1 with TRBJ2-3; D is uncertain. This CDR3 has 12 residues. The germline gives CDR1 SQVTM, CDR2 ANQGSEA. The CDR3 DNA sequence: TGCAGTTTCGAACAGAGCACAGATACGCAGTATTTT. It is translated as CSFEQSTDTQYF.

CDR3 nucleotides: TGTGCCAGCAGCTTCGCCACAGCTTACAATGAGCAGTTCTTC. It yields the protein CASSFATAYNEQFF. The chain recombines TRBV7-9 with TRBJ2-1; D remains unclear. The CDR3 length is 14 residues. Trimming pared 3 bases from V and 4 bases from J, leaving 10 bases between. The germline V gene encodes CDR1 SEHNR and CDR2 FQNEAQ (reference sequence).

This clone was recorded only once. V is TRBV13 and J is TRBJ2-3; D may be TRBD2 (6 bases). V was clipped by 3 bases and J by 4 bases, with 14 bases between them. The CDR3 extends over 15 amino acids. Germline CDR1 is PRHDT and CDR2 is FYEKMQ (reference sequence). DNA of the CDR3: TGTGCCAGCAGCTTTAACCCCGGGAGCCCAGATACGCAGTATTTT. Encoded protein: CASSFNPGSPDTQYF.

The J gene is TRBJ2-5, the V gene TRBV5-1, with TRBD2 identical over 7 bases. V lost 0 bases to trimming and J lost 4 bases; unmatched junction nucleotides: 9. Germline CDR1 and CDR2: SGHRS and YFSETQ. This CDR3 region has 16 residues. CDR3 in DNA: TGCGCCAGCAGCTTGGTCCAGGGAGGGGAGGGAGAGACCCAGTACTTC. Translating it yields CASSLVQGGEGETQYF.

This chain connects TRBV5-5 to TRBJ1-1; weak D call: TRBD1 (6 bases). CDR3 size: 12 residues. Per germline, CDR1 SGHKS and CDR2 YYEKEE (reference sequence). V lost 5 bases to trimming and J lost 1 base, with 6 bases between them. CDR3 residues: CASRDRNTEAFF. The CDR3 DNA reads as TGTGCCAGCAGGGACAGGAACACTGAAGCTTTCTTT. The full variable domain, rest sourced from reference TRBV5-5 and TRBJ1-1, is DAGVTQSPTHLIKTRGQQVTLRCSPISGHKSVSWYQQVLGQGPQFIFQYYEKEERGRGNFPDRFSARQFPNYSSELNVNALLLGDSALYLCASRDRNTEAFFGQGTRLTVV.

The genes are TRBV6-5 and TRBJ1-2, with D perhaps TRBD1 (6 bases). The CDR3 loop spans 13 amino acids. Per the germline V gene, CDR1 is MNHEY and CDR2 is SVGAGI. V lost 7 bases and J 7 bases, leaving 16 bases between the germline ends. The CDR3 spells CASTQGGARGYTF. The CDR3 DNA follows: TGTGCCAGCACCCAAGGGGGAGCCCGTGGCTACACCTTC.

In its sample, this clone was seen once. The gene calls are TRBV7-2 and TRBJ2-7; TRBD2 is a possible D gene (6 bases). V shed 5 bases and J shed 7 bases, with 21 bases lying between them. The germline CDR1 and CDR2 sequences are SGHTA and FQGNSA. CDR3 length equals 15 residues. This chain's CDR3 is CASSPGSGGWEEQYF. The DNA for the CDR3 is TGTGCCAGCAGCCCTGGTAGCGGTGGCTGGGAGGAGCAGTACTTC.

The chain is built from TRBV27 and TRBJ1-1; no reliable D call. Per germline, CDR1 MNHEY and CDR2 SMNVEV (reference sequence). The CDR3 sequence is 13 residues long. Trimming took 6 bases from V and 4 from J, leaving 12 bases between them. The CDR3 reads CASSGITGTEAFF. CDR3 in DNA: TGTGCCAGCAGCGGAATAACGGGCACTGAAGCTTTCTTT.

V gene TRBV6-1 combines with J gene TRBJ2-4; 8 nucleotides match TRBD1. The J segment lost 0 bases and the V segment lost 4 bases, leaving 14 bases of the junction unmatched. The germline V gene has CDR1 MNHNS and CDR2 SASEGT. This CDR3 comprises 19 residues. The CDR3 region has the DNA TGTGCCAGCAGTGCCCGGACAGGGATCCACCCAGTAGCCAAAAACATTCAGTACTTC. It specifies CASSARTGIHPVAKNIQYF.

The genes are TRBV11-3 and TRBJ2-1; 14 positions match TRBD2. CDR3 length equals 16 residues. Germline V CDR1 and CDR2: SGHNT, YENEEA. With V trimmed by 8 bases and J by 0 bases, 3 bases remained unmatched. The CDR3 DNA reads TGTGCCAGCCAAGGGACTAGCGGGAGCTCCTACAATGAGCAGTTCTTC. Protein: CASQGTSGSSYNEQFF.

J is TRBJ2-1 and V is TRBV27; the D gene is possibly TRBD2 (5 bases). The CDR3 consists of 15 residues. The V end lost 4 bases, the J end lost 0 bases, and 10 bases lay between the germline ends. Germline CDR1 is MNHEY and CDR2 is SMNVEV (reference sequence). CDR3: CASSWQRSSYNEQFF. CDR3 nucleotides: TGTGCCAGCAGTTGGCAGCGGAGCTCCTACAATGAGCAGTTCTTC.

V is TRBV5-1 and J is TRBJ1-2; 10 nucleotides agree with TRBD1. The CDR3 covers 14 residues. Trimming at V came to 3 bases and at J to 8 bases, leaving 7 bases not matched to a gene. CDR1 and CDR2 from the germline V gene are SGHRS and YFSETQ. CDR3 residues: CASSYAGTGVGYTF. The DNA for the CDR3 is TGCGCCAGCAGCTATGCCGGGACAGGGGTAGGCTACACCTTC.

V gene TRBV7-9 combines with J gene TRBJ2-3, with D possibly TRBD2 on 6 matching bases. Trimming took 2 bases from V and 2 from J, leaving 8 bases between them. The CDR3 loop spans 14 amino acids. Per germline, CDR1 SEHNR and CDR2 FQNEAQ (reference sequence). The CDR3 sequence is CASSLTSYTDTQYF. CDR3 DNA sequence: TGTGCCAGCAGCTTAACTAGCTACACAGATACGCAGTATTTT.

In the case of this clone: One end of the junction varies from germline; a read error may be responsible. The chain recombines TRBV10-3 with TRBJ2-7; the D gene is possibly TRBD1 (5 bases). This CDR3 region has 13 residues. From germline, CDR1 is ENHRY and CDR2 SYGVKD. In DNA, the CDR3 is TGTGCCGTCAGTGGCCCTCAGGGCTACGAGCAGTACTTC. Translation gives CAVSGPQGYEQYF.